Below, 18 T cell receptor beta chains from the same sample are listed, as sequenced in a study of cytomegalovirus exposure and HLA in healthy donors. Data came from immunoSEQ multiplex PCR; TCRdb stores just in-frame clones and leaves some out. The sample shows under 80,000 clones, 80% to 90% of them seen only once. Sequenced material: PBMCs. These receptors came from a woman younger than 35 in good health and CMV-seronegative.

V usage is TRBV6-6 and J usage is TRBJ1-5, with 8 bases that match TRBD1. The J segment lost 1 base and the V segment lost 2 bases, leaving 1 base of the junction unmatched. Germline V gene sequence: CDR1 MNHNY, CDR2 SVGAGI (reference sequence). The CDR3 loop spans 15 amino acids. CDR3 region: CASSYDRGSNQPQHF. CDR3 nucleotides: TGTGCCAGCAGTTACGACAGGGGAAGCAATCAGCCCCAGCATTTT.

Comments on this clone: Within the sample, other DNA sequences also encode this same CDR3. J is TRBJ2-7 and V is TRBV27, with 7 bases identical to TRBD1. There are 13 residues in the CDR3. J was trimmed by 3 bases and V by 5 bases; bases with no gene match: 4. CDR1 and CDR2 (germline): MNHEY, SMNVEV (reference sequence). The CDR3 nucleotides are TGTGCCAGCAGTCTGGGACAGAACTACGAGCAGTACTTC. Its translation is CASSLGQNYEQYF.

The table lists this clone with a few counts. V usage is TRBV30 and J usage is TRBJ2-7; D perhaps matches TRBD2 (6 bases). The V gene lost 4 bases and the J gene lost 2 bases, with 15 bases spanning the gap. The germline CDR1 and CDR2 sequences are GTSNPN and SVGIG (reference sequence). CDR3 length equals 14 residues. This CDR3 reads CAWNLPGGTYEQYF. The CDR3 region has the DNA TGTGCCTGGAATTTACCTGGAGGGACCTACGAGCAGTACTTC.

The V gene is TRBV28, the J gene TRBJ1-2, with D hard to call. V was trimmed by 1 base and J by 5 bases, leaving 5 bases between them. From germline, CDR1 is MDHEN and CDR2 SYDVKM. This CDR3 is 12 amino acids long. The CDR3 sequence: CASSLSGYGYTF. The CDR3 nucleotides are TGTGCCAGCAGTTTATCGGGATATGGCTACACCTTC.

The genes are TRBV6-5 and TRBJ2-3; 9 bases fit TRBD2. The CDR3 runs 15 residues. Germline V lookup: CDR1 MNHEY, CDR2 SVGAGI. V lost 6 bases and J lost 6; bases outside the gene matches: 10. CDR3 DNA: TGTGCCAGCAGCGCGGTGAGCGGGGGGCCCGATACGCAGTATTTT. This gives the protein CASSAVSGGPDTQYF.

The rearrangement uses TRBV6-6 and TRBJ1-2, with D perhaps matching TRBD1 (5 bases). The CDR3 runs 13 residues. The V gene's germline CDR1 is MNHNY and CDR2 SVGAGI (reference sequence). Trimming cost V 2 bases and J 7 bases, with 11 bases left between them. Here the CDR3 reads CASSYGDTGGYTF. The CDR3 nucleotides read TGTGCCAGCAGTTACGGTGACACAGGTGGCTACACCTTC.

The genes are TRBV2 and TRBJ1-5; the D is unclear. Germline V gene sequence: CDR1 SNHLY, CDR2 FYNNEI. The V end lost 1 base, the J end lost 1 base, and 14 bases lay between the germline ends. The CDR3 is made up of 17 amino acids. The DNA of the CDR3 is TGTGCCAGCAGTGAAGGTCTAGGTGTTAGGAGCAATCAGCCCCAGCATTTT. Its translation is CASSEGLGVRSNQPQHF.

The rearrangement joins TRBV21-1 to TRBJ2-7; the D segment call TRBD1 is taken from the table without a DNA check. TRBV21-1 is a recognized pseudogene. The CDR3 is 19 residues long. CDR3 DNA sequence: TGTGCCAGAACTGGAGCAATCAAGAAACTACCGTGGGACAGGGCCGAGCAGTACTTC. This codes for CARTGAIKKLPWDRAEQYF.

The chain links TRBV7-9 to TRBJ2-5, with TRBD1 matching 8 bases. Losses at the gene ends were 4 bases for V and 4 bases for J; bases not matched to a gene: 11. Germline V gene data show CDR1 as SEHNR and CDR2 as FQNEAQ (reference sequence). The CDR3 extends over 16 amino acids. In DNA form, the CDR3 reads TGTGCCAGCAGCTCCACAGGGGGAGGTGTCGTAGAGACCCAGTACTTC. It is translated as CASSSTGGGVVETQYF.

The V and J genes are TRBV10-3 and TRBJ2-7; no firm D call. The CDR3 runs to 14 residues. V lost 2 bases and J 3 bases, leaving 11 bases between the germline ends. Per the germline V gene, CDR1 is ENHRY and CDR2 is SYGVKD. The CDR3 reads CAISEGPEYYEQYF. The CDR3 DNA is TGTGCCATCAGTGAGGGGCCAGAGTACTACGAGCAGTACTTC.

The rearrangement uses TRBV6-5 and TRBJ2-1; 10 nucleotides line up with TRBD2. The CDR3 has 15 amino acids. From germline, CDR1 is MNHEY and CDR2 SVGAGI. V was pared by 6 bases and J by 3 bases, with 5 bases of the junction left unmatched. The CDR3 spells CASSGSGGYYNEQFF. CDR3 bases: TGTGCCAGCAGCGGTAGCGGGGGGTACTACAATGAGCAGTTCTTC.

The V call is TRBV28, the J call TRBJ2-5, with 10 bases lining up with TRBD2. Germline CDR1 reads MDHEN; CDR2 reads SYDVKM. V was clipped by 7 bases and J by 5 bases; unmatched bases: 16. This CDR3 contains 17 residues. This CDR3 reads CASKTGLAEGVGETQYF. DNA for the CDR3: TGTGCCAGCAAGACAGGACTAGCGGAGGGGGTTGGGGAGACCCAGTACTTC.

This chain joins TRBV6-6 and TRBJ1-1, with a possible D match to TRBD1 (5 bases). The V and J ends lost 6 bases and 6 bases respectively, with 17 bases between them. Germline-derived CDR1 and CDR2 are MNHNY and SVGAGI (reference sequence). The length of the CDR3 is 14 residues. In nucleotides, the CDR3 is TGTGCCAGCAGCCCCACCCGACAGTTGTCTGAAGCTTTCTTT. It codes for CASSPTRQLSEAFF.

The chain carries TRBV29-1 and TRBJ2-2; 7 bases agree with TRBD2. This CDR3 is built from 15 residues. Germline V lookup: CDR1 SQVTM, CDR2 ANQGSEA. The junction had 7 bases not matched to a gene; V was cut back by 5 bases and J by 1 base. CDR3 in amino acids: CSVYERDVNTGELFF. CDR3 DNA sequence: TGCAGCGTTTACGAGCGGGATGTGAACACCGGGGAGCTGTTTTTT.

This clone was seen a few times. The gene calls are TRBV6-5 and TRBJ1-2; 7 bases align to TRBD1. V shed 6 bases and J 3 bases; nucleotides not matched to a gene: 4. Germline assignment: CDR1 MNHEY and CDR2 SVGAGI. The CDR3 length is 13 residues. CDR3 coding DNA: TGTGCCAGCAGCTTGGGACAGTACTATGGCTACACCTTC. Amino acid sequence: CASSLGQYYGYTF.

J is TRBJ1-5 and V is TRBV6-5; tentative D call: TRBD1 (6 bases). V was pared by 4 bases and J by 3 bases, with 10 bases between. The germline gives CDR1 MNHEY, CDR2 SVGAGI. This CDR3 is 14 amino acids long. The CDR3 DNA follows: TGTGCCAGCAGTTCGGGGGGGCCCAATCAGCCCCAGCATTTT. Encoded protein: CASSSGGPNQPQHF.

The chain combines TRBV19 with TRBJ2-3; possibly TRBD2 for D (5 bases). The CDR3 contains 15 residues. V was trimmed by 5 bases and J by 7 bases, leaving 19 bases between them. CDR1 is LNHDA, CDR2 SQIVND, per germline (reference sequence). In DNA, the CDR3 is TGTGCCAGTAGTGAAGGTGGAGGCCGTGGGTATACGCAGTATTTT. Translated: CASSEGGGRGYTQYF.

This chain joins TRBV11-2 and TRBJ2-1; 8 nucleotides agree with TRBD2. CDR1 and CDR2 (germline): SGHAT, FQNNGV. This CDR3 comprises 15 residues. Trimming cost V 4 bases and J 1 base; bases outside gene matches: 3. CDR3 sequence: CASSSTSGSYNEQFF. In DNA form, the CDR3 reads TGTGCCAGCAGCTCCACTAGCGGATCCTACAATGAGCAGTTCTTC.